This T cell receptor (beta chain) was identified in a study of blood T cell repertoires in COVID-19 (dated by TCRdb to the early 2020s). A note on the overall study: Collaborator samples came from the United States, Italy and Spain and covered acute and convalescent phases of COVID-19. The material from the prospective study consisted of cDNA or gDNA derived from T cells, B-cell-depleted T cells, or PBMCs. The dataset comprised deeply sampled blood TCRbeta repertoires from subjects exposed to, actively infected with, or recovered from COVID-19. The repertoires were released in a freely available public database intended as a resource for research on the immune response to SARS-CoV-2. The samples were drawn from two sources: the first 160 participants of the ongoing ImmuneRACE study, and 1,000 to 1,500 subjects contributed by 6 global collaborators. A de-identified subject ID, COVID-19 status, age in years and sex were almost always included in the sample metadata. Where available, HLA class I and class II types were taken from metadata supplied by the sample provider and were not determined by assay-based typing. Overall study outcomes, separate from this receptor: Clinical and demographic metadata were provided uncurated, with the amount varying by source and participant.

Germline trimming: 4 bases from V, 4 bases from J; junction bases outside gene matches: 13. Based on the germline V gene, the CDR1 and CDR2 sequences are KGHDR and SFDVKD. The CDR3 has 18 amino acids, counting the end cysteine and phenylalanine. CDR3 DNA only is kept here, 54 bases in frame from base 1. Details on this clone: Its antigen has not been determined. No much larger clone is present one base from it, and per-base qualities are unavailable.

In the prospective study, participants were about 18 to 100 years old, resided in about two dozen geographic areas of the United States, and were enrolled through a virtual design. To assign participants to cohorts, the prospective study relied on clinical history that participants themselves reported in a screening survey and a study questionnaire. Recovered participants in ImmuneRACE Cohort 3 were defined as having two consecutive negative NP/OP PCR tests, clearance from a healthcare professional, or resolution of symptoms. In the prospective study, mobile phlebotomists collected whole blood, serum and a nasopharyngeal or oropharyngeal swab from each participant. Over an approximately 2-month period, participants in the prospective study had the option of providing additional blood draws and questionnaires. Blood samples from the prospective study were shipped frozen or at room temperature prior to DNA extraction.

TCRbeta CDR3 regions were amplified from genomic DNA by means of the immunoSEQ Assay, a bias-controlled multiplex PCR. The authors' analysis ran thus. The number of nucleated cells in each sample was estimated by amplification of reference gene primers within the assay. Sequence reads were collapsed and filtered to measure the absolute abundance of every unique TCRbeta CDR3 rearrangement. For each sample, productive Simpson clonality was calculated as the square root of Simpson's diversity index across productive rearrangements. The table comes from immuneACCESS by way of TCRdb, which keeps in-frame sequences with V and J called. Part of the clones is missing from these tables; in studies checked, under half for an unresolved V gene and the rest for unknown reasons. The DNA was the basis for D and trimming; V, J and clone size are from that table. In all, the sample holds about 280,000 clones, and roughly 87% of those were seen once. The ten largest clones capture approximately 1% of the sample.

What was sequenced was PBMCs or T cells enriched from blood (not recorded which). In this chain, TRBV24-1 is recombined with TRBJ2-5, with 11 bases matching TRBD2. The source is a woman between 25 and 40 years old who had recovered from COVID-19. CDR3 reads: CATSDPSPLAGGPETQYF. The DNA sequence is as follows: TGTGCCACCAGTGACCCGAGCCCGCTAGCGGGGGGCCCAGAGACCCAGTACTTC.